Below, 7 T cell receptor beta chains from the same sample are listed, as sequenced in a study of blood T cell repertoires in COVID-19. Clones were sequenced by immunoSEQ multiplex PCR, and TCRdb holds only the in-frame ones, with some missing. The sample gives some 350,000 clones, more than 85% of which show up once; 3% is in the top ten. The sequenced sample consisted of peripheral blood. These receptor sequences come from a human donor in a cohort sampled during active COVID-19.

V and J are TRBV20-1 and TRBJ1-1; perhaps TRBD1 as D (6 bases). Germline assignment: CDR1 DFQATT and CDR2 SNEGSKA (reference sequence). This CDR3 has 11 amino acids. Trimming pared 4 bases from V and 7 bases from J, leaving 10 bases between. CDR3 bases: TGCAGTGCTAATGACAGGCTTGAAGCTTTCTTT. Translation: CSANDRLEAFF.

The chain couples TRBV7-3 to TRBJ2-3; 11 bases line up with TRBD2. The trim removed 5 bases at V and 5 bases at J, leaving 15 bases unmatched. This CDR3 region has 18 residues. Germline loops: CDR1 SGHTA, CDR2 FQGTGA. The chain's CDR3 is CASSQLTSGSPGGDTQYF. The CDR3 nucleotides are TGTGCCAGCAGCCAACTCACTAGCGGGAGTCCCGGTGGAGATACGCAGTATTTT.

The V and J genes are TRBV5-1 and TRBJ1-1, with TRBD1 as a possible D gene (6 bases). The CDR3 loop spans 14 amino acids. Trimming removed 5 bases at V and 4 bases at J, with 15 bases between. Per the germline V gene, CDR1 is SGHRS and CDR2 is YFSETQ. The CDR3: CASRPGVEATEAFF. The CDR3 nucleotides are TGCGCCAGCAGGCCAGGGGTGGAAGCCACTGAAGCTTTCTTT.

This chain joins TRBV18 and TRBJ2-5, with a possible D match to TRBD1 (5 bases). CDR1 KGHSH and CDR2 LQKENI come from the germline V gene. The V and J ends lost 4 bases and 4 bases respectively, with 19 bases between them. The CDR3 length is 16 residues. For the CDR3, the DNA is TGTGCCAGCTCACTTGATCAACAGGAGACGGGAGAGACCCAGTACTTC. It yields the protein CASSLDQQETGETQYF.

This chain connects TRBV12-3 or TRBV12-4 to TRBJ2-5; no clear D. The V end was cut by 6 bases, the J end by 5 bases, with 10 bases between. There are 12 residues in the CDR3. This chain's CDR3 is CASRGRRETQYF. Here the CDR3 DNA reads TGTGCCAGCAGGGGTAGGCGGGAGACCCAGTACTTC.

This chain uses TRBV30 with TRBJ2-1; a weak D match, TRBD2 (6 bases). The germline CDR1 and CDR2 sequences are GTSNPN and SVGIG (reference sequence). V lost 3 bases and J lost 8, with 8 bases in between. The CDR3 sequence is 11 residues long. Written as DNA, the CDR3 is TGTGCCTGGAGCCAGCGGGATGAGCAGTTCTTC. It specifies CAWSQRDEQFF. Full variable domain (rest looked up from reference TRBV30 and TRBJ2-1): SQTIHQWPATLVQPVGSPLSLECTVEGTSNPNLYWYRQAAGRGLQLLFYSVGIGQISSEVPQNLSASRPQDRQFILSSKKLLLSDSGFYLCAWSQRDEQFFGPGTRLTVL.

The genes are TRBV20-1 and TRBJ1-2; TRBD1 is a possible D gene (5 bases). The CDR3 has 14 amino acids. Trimming took off 3 bases at V and 1 base at J, with 12 bases between the two ends. Germline loops: CDR1 DFQATT, CDR2 SNEGSKA (reference sequence). CDR3 in amino acids: CSASWEGINYGYTF. The CDR3 DNA reads TGCAGTGCTAGTTGGGAGGGGATTAACTATGGCTACACCTTC.